This TCR beta chain was sequenced during a study of shared clonotypes between healthy human individuals. Study observations and caveats: Clonotypes that were shared across a few donors made up around 4.6% of naive CD4 clonotypes. Sharing of clonotypes among donors was expected to vary with sequencing depth. In this cohort, only blood was sampled, and tissue repertoires likely differ.

Naivety among CD8 cells was defined by CD45RO negativity and positive CCR7 selection, thereby excluding terminally differentiated effector memory CD45RA+ cells. The CDR3 extends over 17 amino acids. Germline V lookup: CDR1 SGHVS, CDR2 FNYEAQ. Trimming at V came to 6 bases and at J to 1 base, leaving 9 bases not matched to a gene. About this clone itself: Its antigen remains unknown.

The table came from immunoSEQ multiplex PCR; TCRdb's copy has only in-frame clones and leaves some out. The sample holds about 2.2 million clones, 90% to 95% seen once. The sample consisted of naive CD8+ T cells from PBMCs. The receptor's source is a young man in good health. Some clones in this sample may be carry-over from other donors' samples. This chain connects TRBV7-6 to TRBJ2-5; 12 nucleotides match TRBD2. CDR3 nucleotides: TGTGCCAGCAGTGTTAACCTAGCGGGAGGGCCCCAAGAGACCCAGTACTTC. This translates into CASSVNLAGGPQETQYF.